This T cell receptor (beta chain) was captured in a study of blood T cells in healthy people across ages. This clonotype was found a few times. Germline V lookup: CDR1 SGDLS, CDR2 YYNGEE. V was clipped by 3 bases and J by 9 bases, with 19 bases between them. CDR3 length: 15 amino acids. Sample-barcoded 5' priming and a J-beta primer mix drove a second PCR of roughly 6 to 12 cycles. A template-switch adaptor with 12 random nucleotides tagged each cDNA molecule. TCRdb processed the 5' RACE reads anew with MiXCR; each CDR3 protein has one entry. Counted here are about 1.7 million distinct CDR3 sequences, 28% occurring once; the ten biggest clones make up roughly 8.2%.

The TCR originated in a woman between 25 and 40 years old in good health. This rearrangement joins TRBV9 to TRBJ2-1, with D tentatively TRBD1 or TRBD2 (7 bases each). Sequenced input: blood. CDR3 region: CASSARTGSGGEQFF. CDR3 DNA sequence: TGTGCCAGCAGCGCACGGACAGGCTCGGGGGGTGAGCAGTTCTTC.